These T cell receptor beta chains were read from a single sample in a study of regulatory T cells in long-lasting Graves disease. A single record per CDR3 protein comes from TCRdb applying MiXCR to the multiplex PCR reads. This sample yields some 350,000 distinct CDR3 sequences, of which 15% to 20% are seen a single time; around 21% belongs to the top ten. These same records also appear under a second study, on T cells in Graves' hyperthyroidism and ophthalmopathy.

The input for sequencing was peripheral blood mononuclear cells (PBMCs), taken at new diagnosis, from a patient treated with antithyroid drugs. The receptors were sampled from a woman aged 18-29 years with Graves disease. Each CDR3 is given without its conserved first and last residue.

V	J	CDR3
TRBV3-1	TRBJ2-2	ASSQALAVTGELF
TRBV27	TRBJ2-4	ASSLSTGSIQY
TRBV5-5	TRBJ2-1	ASSLRLAGTLSSYNEQF
TRBV11-1	TRBJ2-3	AISAGASTDTQY
TRBV11-2	TRBJ2-3	ASSLFATRTTDTQY
TRBV3-1	TRBJ2-7	ASSQKGGANEQY
TRBV3-1	TRBJ1-2	ASSQAGDRGLYGYT
TRBV6-6	TRBJ1-4	ASSYSRQAREKLF
TRBV28	TRBJ1-1	ASSRVVNTEAF
TRBV20-1	TRBJ2-7	SASSVTLRYEQY
TRBV3-1	TRBJ1-5	ASSLLGQPNQPQH
TRBV5-1	TRBJ1-3	ASSLWTGETSGNTIY
TRBV3-1	TRBJ2-1	ASSQALENYNEQF
TRBV12-3/TRBV12-4	TRBJ2-7	ASSLPGGAREQY
TRBV2	TRBJ2-7	ASSETGRRYEQY
TRBV6-2/TRBV6-3	TRBJ2-7	ASSWRSLYEQY
TRBV29-1	TRBJ1-1	SVEDAQGQSRNTEAF
TRBV11-1	TRBJ1-1	ASSSPGQNTEAF
TRBV11-2	TRBJ2-5	ASAQGTGDRKTQY
TRBV7-2	TRBJ2-5	ALSLWSPETQY
TRBV2	TRBJ1-1	ASSLSGTGHTEAF
TRBV5-6	TRBJ2-1	ASSWTTGPYNEQF
TRBV5-1	TRBJ2-7	ASRPLGQFSYEQY
TRBV6-1	TRBJ1-1	ASRVNTEAF
TRBV5-1	TRBJ2-3	ASSTPKGAPSTDTQY
TRBV10-3	TRBJ2-3	AISYGNSDTQY
TRBV29-1	TRBJ1-1	SVVSIGPSAF
TRBV12-3/TRBV12-4	TRBJ2-2	ASSAELAIGELF
TRBV5-1	TRBJ2-6	ASSFESSGANVLT
TRBV6-4	TRBJ2-2	ASSVAGLTGELF
TRBV6-2/TRBV6-3	TRBJ2-1	ASSRGAGGPSDEQF
TRBV11-2	TRBJ2-3	ASSRGQWADTQY
TRBV3-1	TRBJ2-3	ASSQTRGDTQY
TRBV10-1	TRBJ2-2	ASGGQGATGELF
TRBV7-2	TRBJ1-5	ASSLTQNQPQH
TRBV27	TRBJ2-1	ASSLYGDYEQF
TRBV11-2	TRBJ2-7	ASSLESAAEQY
TRBV11-2	TRBJ1-1	ASSLSISPAF
TRBV9	TRBJ2-3	ASSPQGLGTDTQY
TRBV7-9	TRBJ1-1	ASRPLDRAPEAF
TRBV2	TRBJ2-1	ASIGGEHNEQF
TRBV6-1	TRBJ1-4	ASRTDREAGEKLF
TRBV6-1	TRBJ2-2	ASSLAGDLGKLF
TRBV12-3/TRBV12-4	TRBJ2-1	ASSKRTGVE
TRBV7-6	TRBJ2-1	ASSLITSGFYNEQF
TRBV5-5	TRBJ2-3	ASSRAGGDTQY
TRBV20-1	TRBJ2-7	SAAGTDKS
TRBV5-1	TRBJ2-7	ASSLLNSYEQC
TRBV20-1	TRBJ2-5	SAKWPTGGIETQY
TRBV2	TRBJ2-3	ASSAARVIHADTQY
TRBV6-1	TRBJ1-6	ASSEAAGNSPLH
TRBV4-1	TRBJ2-1	ASSQATAGVYNEQF
TRBV6-1	TRBJ2-3	ASLPKWGRGAQY
TRBV20-1	TRBJ2-1	SANKLAGGVYNEQF
TRBV28	TRBJ1-1	ASPNDRARAF
TRBV12-3/TRBV12-4	TRBJ2-7	ASSDRVPYEQY
TRBV12-3/TRBV12-4	TRBJ1-1	ASITHGRRQAF
TRBV10-3	TRBJ2-3	AISDLGQGAYTQY
TRBV2	TRBJ2-3	ASSEMGQGADTQY